This record covers a single T cell receptor beta chain. Its antigen remains unknown. The template was RNA from unsorted bulk tissue. These data are taken from a study of tumor and adjacent non-tumor tissue in lung cancer. Overall study: On average, productive TCRbeta reads reached 4 million to 5 million per sample. Study results and limitations: Tumor TCR diversity, when higher, was linked to shorter survival.

The library came from three nested PCR rounds adapted from ARM-PCR protocols. TCRdb independently ran MiXCR on the multiplex PCR reads; one entry per CDR3 protein. The data show roughly 93,000 distinct CDR3 sequences, 67% seen once. Germline CDR1 and CDR2: DFQATT and SNEGSKA (reference sequence). The CDR3 contains 15 residues. V was pared by 4 bases and J by 6 bases, with 9 bases of the junction left unmatched. V gene TRBV20-1 combines with J gene TRBJ2-1, with 10 positions matching TRBD2. Sequencing input: lung tumor tissue. The sequence came from a man in his 60s with non-small cell lung cancer. The CDR3 DNA sequence: TGCAGTGCTACCCGGACTAGCGGACTTTGCAATGAGCAGTTCTTC. It is translated as CSATRTSGLCNEQFF.